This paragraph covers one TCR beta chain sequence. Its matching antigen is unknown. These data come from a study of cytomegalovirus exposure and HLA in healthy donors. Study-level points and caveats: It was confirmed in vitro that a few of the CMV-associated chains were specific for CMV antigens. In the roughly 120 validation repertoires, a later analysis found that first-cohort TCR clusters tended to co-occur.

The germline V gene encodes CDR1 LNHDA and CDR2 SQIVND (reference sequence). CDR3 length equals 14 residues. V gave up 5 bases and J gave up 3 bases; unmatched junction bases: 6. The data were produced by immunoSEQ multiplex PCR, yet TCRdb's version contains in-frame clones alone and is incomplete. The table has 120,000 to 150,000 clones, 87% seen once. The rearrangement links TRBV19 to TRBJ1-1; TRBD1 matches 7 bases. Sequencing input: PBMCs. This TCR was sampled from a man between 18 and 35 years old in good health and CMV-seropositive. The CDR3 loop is CASSPTGKDTEAFF. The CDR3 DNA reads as TGTGCCAGTAGTCCGACAGGGAAGGACACTGAAGCTTTCTTT.